Below are 3 T cell receptor beta chains sequenced from a single sample in a study of T cells after yellow fever vaccination. TCRdb recomputed calls from the 5' RACE reads with MiXCR, one row per CDR3 protein. The profile shows more than 300,000 distinct CDR3 sequences, around 11% of them singletons. The sequenced sample was CD4+ T cells sorted from PBMCs, obtained 45 days after the yellow fever booster vaccination. The receptors originated from a man younger than 30 who received the YFV17D yellow fever vaccine.

This clonotype was counted between two and nine times. This rearrangement joins TRBV7-6 to TRBJ2-5, with unresolved D. Between the trimmed V and J ends, which lost 3 bases and 1 base, there was a span of 9 bases. The germline V gene encodes CDR1 SGHVS and CDR2 FNYEAQ. The CDR3 is 14 residues long. The chain's CDR3 is CASSFAGPQETQYF. The CDR3 DNA is TGTGCCAGCAGCTTTGCCGGGCCCCAAGAGACCCAGTACTTC.

This clonotype was observed at least ten times. The chain joins TRBV7-2 to TRBJ2-7; perhaps D is TRBD1 or TRBD2 (6 bases each). The ends were cut back, 1 base at V and 5 bases at J, with 15 bases in the middle. The CDR3 totals 15 residues. CDR1 and CDR2 (germline): SGHTA, FQGNSA. The CDR3 sequence is CASSLVGGLFDEQYF. As DNA, the CDR3 is TGTGCCAGCAGCTTAGTTGGGGGGCTATTCGACGAGCAGTACTTC.

The chain is built from TRBV6-5 and TRBJ2-3, with D hard to call. The CDR3 is made up of 15 amino acids. The germline CDR1 and CDR2 sequences are MNHEY and SVGAGI. The V and J ends lost 2 bases and 13 bases respectively, with 22 bases between them. The CDR3 region has the DNA TGTGCCAGCAGTTACATCAGAGACCCCCGTATCCTAGAGTATTTT. Translation gives CASSYIRDPRILEYF.